The sequence of this TCR beta chain was determined in a study of identical twins. Unique molecular identifiers were present on the cDNA, which also gained a universal primer site by template switching. TCRdb analysed the 5' RACE reads with MiXCR anew, one entry per CDR3 protein. The data show about 520,000 distinct CDR3 sequences, about 20% seen once. Separately, the same data were catalogued under a study of T cells expressing NK-cell markers. That report notes: Sequenced donors, eight in total, included seven who were HCMV-seropositive and one who was seronegative. Top CD8+ clonotypes included the dominant CD3+CD56+NKG2C+ clonotypes in several donors.

The sequencing sample was made of CD4+ T cells sorted from blood. The origin of this receptor is a woman between 18 and 29 years old in good health.

CDR3 DNA sequence: TGTGCCAGCAGTGAAGGGTTTAGCACAGATACGCAGTATTTT. Its protein is CASSEGFSTDTQYF. This rearrangement joins TRBV2 to TRBJ2-3; D is uncertain. CDR3 size: 14 residues. Looked up from germline, CDR1 is SNHLY and CDR2 is FYNNEI. Trimming removed 1 base at V and 0 bases at J, with 5 bases between.